Listed below are T cell receptor beta chains from one sample, sequenced in a study of T cell repertoires in cytomegalovirus infection. Via MiXCR, TCRdb re-called the reads, giving one row per CDR3 protein. The sample lists hundreds of thousands of distinct CDR3 sequences, less than 40% occurring once. Sequenced sample: PBMCs. The source is a human donor in good health (CMV status not recorded). Some clones in this sample may be carry-over from other donors' samples. Both conserved end residues are part of each CDR3. The D gene is left open where the match is weak. A row's size may be missing; if present it is once, few, many or a size class.

size	J	D	V	CDR3	DNA
.	TRBJ1-1	.	TRBV4-3	CSSSLGVNTEAFF	TGCTCCAGCAGCCTAGGAGTGAACACTGAAGCTTTCTTT
many	TRBJ2-2	.	TRBV6-8	CASSLVGTGELFF	TGTGCCAGCAGCTTAGTCGGCACCGGGGAGCTGTTTTTT
few	TRBJ2-1	TRBD2	TRBV11-2	CASSLVAGGPSHEQFF	TGTGCCAGCAGCTTAGTAGCGGGAGGGCCATCCCATGAGCAGTTCTTC
.	TRBJ1-4	.	TRBV4-2	CASSQERGTVRGKLFF	TGTGCCAGCAGCCAAGAAAGGGGTACAGTGAGGGGAAAACTGTTTTTT
few	TRBJ2-3	TRBD2	TRBV6-1	CASENSGSPDTQYF	TGTGCCAGCGAGAATAGCGGGAGCCCAGATACGCAGTATTTT
.	TRBJ2-1	TRBD2	TRBV28	CASSFPGLAGNNEQFF	TGTGCCAGCAGTTTTCCGGGACTAGCGGGAAACAATGAGCAGTTCTTC
.	TRBJ2-1	TRBD2	TRBV6-2/TRBV6-3	CASSSPPPGLAGVVQFF	TGTGCCAGCAGTTCGCCTCCTCCGGGACTAGCGGGGGTAGTTCAGTTCTTC
few	TRBJ1-2	.	TRBV29-1	CSVLVGRTNYGYTF	TGCAGCGTTCTCGTGGGCCGAACTAACTATGGCTACACCTTC
few	TRBJ2-7	.	TRBV28	CASTTLRDGEQYF	TGTGCCAGCACTACACTCCGAGACGGCGAGCAGTACTTC
.	TRBJ2-7	.	TRBV6-2/TRBV6-3	CASSYWTTYEQYF	TGTGCCAGCAGTTACTGGACTACCTACGAGCAGTACTTC
once	TRBJ2-1	.	TRBV7-6	CASSLGRLGGALNEQFF	TGTGCCAGCAGCTTAGGAAGGTTGGGGGGCGCATTGAATGAGCAGTTCTTC
.	TRBJ2-1	TRBD1	TRBV7-3	CASSPDRVGYEQFF	TGTGCCAGCAGCCCGGACAGGGTTGGATATGAGCAGTTCTTC
.	TRBJ2-7	.	TRBV7-8	CASSFNSVSYEQYF	TGTGCCAGCAGCTTCAACAGTGTATCCTACGAGCAGTACTTC
.	TRBJ1-2	.	TRBV7-2	CASRLNNRDWHYGYTF	TGTGCCAGCAGGCTGAACAACAGGGATTGGCACTATGGCTACACCTTC
.	TRBJ2-2	.	TRBV20-1	CSARVRADTGELFF	TGCAGTGCTAGAGTCAGGGCGGACACCGGGGAGCTGTTTTTT
.	TRBJ2-2	.	TRBV5-5	CASSLARSNTGELFF	TGTGCCAGCAGCTTGGCCCGTTCGAACACCGGGGAGCTGTTTTTT
few	TRBJ1-2	.	TRBV28	CASSRQSGGYTF	TGTGCCAGCAGCCGACAATCGGGTGGCTACACCTTC
many	TRBJ1-2	.	TRBV7-8	CASSLVEGGQTNYGYTF	TGTGCCAGCAGCTTAGTTGAGGGTGGACAGACAAACTATGGCTACACCTTC
many	TRBJ1-2	.	TRBV7-2	CASSFEVIRWNYGYTF	TGTGCCAGCAGCTTTGAGGTTATAAGATGGAACTATGGCTACACCTTC
.	TRBJ1-2	.	TRBV20-1	CSARRPLRQRRNYGYTF	TGCAGTGCTCGCCGGCCTTTAAGACAGCGGAGAAACTATGGCTACACCTTC
once	TRBJ2-1	TRBD1	TRBV12-3/TRBV12-4	CASSFDRQGPYNEQFF	TGTGCCAGCAGTTTTGATCGACAGGGGCCCTACAATGAGCAGTTCTTC
.	TRBJ2-7	.	TRBV7-2	CARSLAPSYEKYF	TGTGCCAGAAGCTTAGCTCCTTCCTACGAGAAGTACTTC
few	TRBJ2-7	.	TRBV10-2	CASSEWLASSYEQYF	TGCGCCAGCAGTGAGTGGCTCGCTTCCTCCTACGAGCAGTACTTC
.	TRBJ2-2	.	TRBV19	CASRPADVGELFF	TGTGCCAGTAGACCCGCAGATGTCGGGGAGCTGTTTTTT
.	TRBJ2-3	TRBD2	TRBV7-6	CASSPPGAGGHGTDTQYF	TGTGCCAGCAGCCCCCCGGGAGCGGGGGGGCATGGCACAGATACGCAGTATTTT
few	TRBJ2-1	.	TRBV12-5	CASGLDRQSGEQFF	TGTGCTAGTGGTTTAGACAGGCAAAGCGGTGAGCAGTTCTTC
.	TRBJ2-7	TRBD1	TRBV19	CASSDRALSSGEQYF	TGTGCCAGTAGTGACAGGGCCCTTTCCTCAGGGGAGCAGTACTTC
few	TRBJ1-6	.	TRBV7-6	CASSLITHSPLHF	TGTGCCAGCAGCTTAATCACACATTCACCCCTCCACTTT
.	TRBJ2-4	.	TRBV4-1	CASSQPPGKSKNIQYF	TGCGCCAGCAGCCAACCTCCAGGGAAGAGCAAAAACATTCAGTACTTC
.	TRBJ1-4	.	TRBV27	CASSRSVGTTTNEKLFF	TGTGCCAGCAGTCGTTCCGTGGGGACCACAACTAATGAAAAACTGTTTTTT
few	TRBJ2-7	TRBD1	TRBV27	CASSFRQGTGDEQYF	TGTGCCAGCAGTTTTCGACAGGGGACCGGGGACGAGCAGTACTTC
few	TRBJ2-1	.	TRBV7-9	CASSLPRGGQPNEQFF	TGTGCCAGCAGCTTACCCAGGGGTGGCCAACCTAATGAGCAGTTCTTC
.	TRBJ2-3	TRBD2	TRBV6-6	CASSKGVRESDTQYF	TGTGCCAGCAGCAAAGGGGTGCGGGAGTCAGATACGCAGTATTTT
many	TRBJ1-5	.	TRBV20-1	CSAVDSNYQPQHF	TGCAGTGCCGTGGACTCTAACTATCAGCCCCAGCATTTT
.	TRBJ1-1	.	TRBV15	CATSEGRTEAFF	TGTGCCACCAGCGAGGGGAGGACTGAAGCTTTCTTT
.	TRBJ1-2	TRBD1	TRBV28	CASSSPPDRGYGYTF	TGTGCCAGCAGTTCCCCCCCGGACAGGGGATATGGCTACACCTTC
many	TRBJ1-6	.	TRBV12-3/TRBV12-4	CASRLRGGNSPLHF	TGTGCCAGCAGGTTGAGGGGGGGTAATTCACCCCTCCACTTT
.	TRBJ1-2	.	TRBV19	CASSIGQVNYGYTF	TGTGCCAGTAGTATCGGGCAGGTGAACTATGGCTACACCTTC
few	TRBJ1-2	.	TRBV7-9	CASSKGGSGYTF	TGTGCCAGCAGCAAGGGAGGGAGCGGCTACACCTTC
.	TRBJ2-2	.	TRBV12-3/TRBV12-4	CASSHGVGELFF	TGTGCCAGCAGCCATGGAGTCGGGGAGCTGTTTTTT
.	TRBJ2-1	.	TRBV4-2	CASSQDSYQLTRRPQEQFF	TGTGCCAGCAGCCAAGATTCTTATCAGTTGACTAGAAGACCCCAGGAGCAGTTCTTC
.	TRBJ2-1	TRBD2	TRBV24-1	CATSEASGIRSYNEQFF	TGTGCCACCAGTGAAGCTAGCGGGATAAGGTCCTACAATGAGCAGTTCTTC
.	TRBJ2-7	.	TRBV5-6	CASSLSWVLREQYF	TGTGCCAGCAGCTTGTCGTGGGTCCTCAGGGAGCAGTACTTC
.	TRBJ1-6	.	TRBV19	CASRLRQVSRNSPLHF	TGTGCCAGTAGACTCAGACAGGTTAGCCGCAATTCACCCCTCCACTTT
.	TRBJ1-5	.	TRBV7-2	CASSLGPWPQHF	TGTGCCAGCAGCTTAGGCCCGTGGCCCCAGCATTTT
.	TRBJ1-3	TRBD1	TRBV6-5	CASSYSPLTGGNTIYF	TGTGCCAGCAGTTACTCGCCCCTGACAGGGGGGAACACCATATATTTT
.	TRBJ2-5	TRBD1	TRBV7-9	CAISSSDRGLSRETQYF	TGTGCCATCAGCTCCTCGGACAGGGGTCTCTCCAGGGAGACCCAGTACTTC
.	TRBJ1-2	TRBD1	TRBV7-9	CASSSRDRGPHGYTF	TGTGCCAGCAGCAGCCGGGACAGGGGACCCCATGGCTACACCTTC
few	TRBJ1-4	TRBD1	TRBV7-2	CASSLAGRGNEKLFF	TGTGCCAGCAGCTTAGCAGGCAGGGGGAATGAAAAACTGTTTTTT
.	TRBJ1-2	TRBD1	TRBV6-1	CATRGQYYGYTF	TGTGCCACCAGGGGACAGTACTATGGCTACACCTTC
.	TRBJ2-2	.	TRBV6-1	CASSWRLLGGGDYSGELFF	TGTGCCAGCAGCTGGCGACTACTCGGGGGAGGCGACTACTCGGGGGAGCTGTTTTTT
many	TRBJ1-5	TRBD1	TRBV7-8	CASSSWTGQDSNQPQHF	TGTGCCAGCAGCTCGTGGACAGGGCAGGATAGCAATCAGCCCCAGCATTTT
few	TRBJ2-7	.	TRBV28	CASSSLDLGEQYF	TGTGCCAGCAGTTCCCTCGACTTGGGAGAGCAGTACTTC